The rows below give T cell receptor beta chains drawn from one sample of a study of OX40 agonist ivuxolimab in advanced cancers. Here immunoSEQ multiplex PCR was the method, and the copy in TCRdb shows in-frame clones only, minus some. Altogether tens of thousands of clones are present, 84% being singletons, with the ten largest covering around 6.6%. The starting material was CD4+ or CD8+ T cells sorted from blood, obtained in a trial of the OX40 agonist ivuxolimab. These receptors originate from an adult with an advanced solid tumor such as melanoma, head and neck, liver or kidney cancer. CDR3s leave out the opening cysteine and the closing phenylalanine or tryptophan.

v_call: TRBV30
j_call: TRBJ1-1
cdr3_aa: AWSVGWNTEAF

v_call: TRBV2
j_call: TRBJ1-4
cdr3_aa: ASTRQSTVNEKLF

v_call: TRBV14
j_call: TRBJ2-7
cdr3_aa: ASSPGGTGAFTEQY

v_call: TRBV19
j_call: TRBJ1-1
cdr3_aa: ASSEDRQVLMNTEAF

v_call: TRBV10-2
j_call: TRBJ2-1
cdr3_aa: ASSELPGTFYNEQF

v_call: TRBV7-2
j_call: TRBJ2-1
cdr3_aa: ASSLGGGGRSYNEQF

v_call: TRBV29-1
j_call: TRBJ2-2
cdr3_aa: SIGRGPGTGELF

v_call: TRBV6-5
j_call: TRBJ1-2
cdr3_aa: ASSYSGGDGYT

v_call: TRBV18
j_call: TRBJ1-2
cdr3_aa: ASSPGTGTDGSYT

v_call: TRBV4-3
j_call: TRBJ2-2
cdr3_aa: ASSQTQGPGELF